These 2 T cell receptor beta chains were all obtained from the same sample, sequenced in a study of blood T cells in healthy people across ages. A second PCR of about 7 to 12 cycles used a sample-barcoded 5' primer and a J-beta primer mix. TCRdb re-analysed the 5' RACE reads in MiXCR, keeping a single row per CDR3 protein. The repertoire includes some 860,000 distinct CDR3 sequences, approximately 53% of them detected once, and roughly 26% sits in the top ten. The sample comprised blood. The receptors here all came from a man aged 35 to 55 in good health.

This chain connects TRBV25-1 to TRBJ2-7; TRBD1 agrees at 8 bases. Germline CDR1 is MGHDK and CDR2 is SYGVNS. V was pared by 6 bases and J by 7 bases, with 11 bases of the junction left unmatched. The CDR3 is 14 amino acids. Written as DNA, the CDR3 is TGTGCCAGCAGGGCAAGGCAGGGGGCGTGGGAGCAGTACTTC. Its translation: CASRARQGAWEQYF.

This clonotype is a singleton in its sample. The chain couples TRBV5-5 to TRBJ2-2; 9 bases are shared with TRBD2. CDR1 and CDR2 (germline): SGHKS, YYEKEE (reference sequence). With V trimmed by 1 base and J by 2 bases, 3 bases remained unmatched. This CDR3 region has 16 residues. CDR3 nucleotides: TGTGCCAGCAGCTTGTCTAGCGGGATTAACACCGGGGAGCTGTTTTTT. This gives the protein CASSLSSGINTGELFF. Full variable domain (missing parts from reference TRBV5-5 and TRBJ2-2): DAGVTQSPTHLIKTRGQQVTLRCSPISGHKSVSWYQQVLGQGPQFIFQYYEKEERGRGNFPDRFSARQFPNYSSELNVNALLLGDSALYLCASSLSSGINTGELFFGEGSRLTVL.